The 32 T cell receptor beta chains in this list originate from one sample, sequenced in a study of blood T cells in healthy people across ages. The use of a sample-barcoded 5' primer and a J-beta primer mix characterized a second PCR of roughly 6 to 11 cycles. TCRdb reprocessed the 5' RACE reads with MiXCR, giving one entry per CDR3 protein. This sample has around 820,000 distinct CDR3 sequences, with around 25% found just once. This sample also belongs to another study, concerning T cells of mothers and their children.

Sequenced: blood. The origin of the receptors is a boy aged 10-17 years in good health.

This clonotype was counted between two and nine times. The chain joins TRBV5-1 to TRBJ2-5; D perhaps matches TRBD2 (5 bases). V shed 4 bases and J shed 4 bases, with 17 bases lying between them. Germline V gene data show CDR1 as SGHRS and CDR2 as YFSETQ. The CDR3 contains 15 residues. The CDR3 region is CASSLRGPTIETQYF. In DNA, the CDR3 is TGCGCCAGCAGCCTCCGCGGGCCAACGATAGAGACCCAGTACTTC.

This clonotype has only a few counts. Written as DNA, the CDR3 is TGTGCCAGCTCACCCGGCCGGACAACGTACAATGAGCAGTTCTTC. This encodes CASSPGRTTYNEQFF. The chain is built from TRBV18 and TRBJ2-5; weak D call: TRBD1 (5 bases). The DNA matches TRBJ2-1 better at its end, which makes the J call doubtful. Germline CDR1 is KGHSH and CDR2 is LQKENI. The CDR3 extends over 15 amino acids.

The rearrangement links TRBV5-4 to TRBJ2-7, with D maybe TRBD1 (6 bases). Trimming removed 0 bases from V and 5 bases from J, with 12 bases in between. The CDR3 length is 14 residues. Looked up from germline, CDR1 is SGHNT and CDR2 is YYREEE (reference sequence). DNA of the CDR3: TGTGCCAGCAGCTTGGCCCTCGGGGACAACGAGCAGTACTTC. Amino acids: CASSLALGDNEQYF.

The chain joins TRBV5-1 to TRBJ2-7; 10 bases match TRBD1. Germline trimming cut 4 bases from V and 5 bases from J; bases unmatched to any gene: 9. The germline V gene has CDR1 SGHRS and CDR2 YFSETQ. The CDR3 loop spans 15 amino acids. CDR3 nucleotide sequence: TGCGCCAGCAGCGGCGCCGGGACAGGGGCCCACGAGCAGTACTTC. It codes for CASSGAGTGAHEQYF.

The CDR3 here is CSVEDPLTGGGPETQYF. The CDR3 DNA reads TGCAGCGTTGAGGACCCTTTGACGGGAGGTGGTCCGGAGACCCAGTACTTC. The V and J genes are TRBV29-1 and TRBJ2-5; 7 bases fit TRBD2. The CDR3 has 17 amino acids. V lost 3 bases to trimming and J lost 5 bases; unmatched junction nucleotides: 18. Germline V gene lookup returns CDR1 SQVTM and CDR2 ANQGSEA.

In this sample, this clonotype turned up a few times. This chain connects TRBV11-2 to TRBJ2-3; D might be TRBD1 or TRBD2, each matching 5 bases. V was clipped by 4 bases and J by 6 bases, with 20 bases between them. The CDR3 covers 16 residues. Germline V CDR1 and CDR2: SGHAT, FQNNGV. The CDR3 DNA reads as TGTGCCAGCAGCTCCTGGGACGGACTCAACCGGGATACGCAGTATTTT. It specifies CASSSWDGLNRDTQYF. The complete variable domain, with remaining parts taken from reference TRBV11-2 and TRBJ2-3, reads EAGVAQSPRYKIIEKRQSVAFWCNPISGHATLYWYQQILGQGPKLLIQFQNNGVVDDSQLPKDRFSAERLKGVDSTLKIQPAKLEDSAVYLCASSSWDGLNRDTQYFGPGTRLTVL.

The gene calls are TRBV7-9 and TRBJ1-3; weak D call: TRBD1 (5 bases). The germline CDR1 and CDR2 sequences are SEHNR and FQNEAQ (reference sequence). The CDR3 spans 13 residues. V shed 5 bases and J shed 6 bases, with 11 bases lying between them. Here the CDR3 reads CASSPTTENTIYF. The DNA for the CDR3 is TGTGCCAGCAGCCCGACGACAGAAAACACCATATATTTT.

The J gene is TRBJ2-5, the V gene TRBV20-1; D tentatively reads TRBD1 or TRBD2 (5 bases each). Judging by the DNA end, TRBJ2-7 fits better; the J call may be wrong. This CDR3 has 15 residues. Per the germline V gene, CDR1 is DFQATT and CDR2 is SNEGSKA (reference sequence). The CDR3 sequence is CSARETGQSSYEQYF. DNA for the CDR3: TGCAGTGCTAGAGAAACGGGGCAGAGCTCCTACGAGCAGTACTTC.

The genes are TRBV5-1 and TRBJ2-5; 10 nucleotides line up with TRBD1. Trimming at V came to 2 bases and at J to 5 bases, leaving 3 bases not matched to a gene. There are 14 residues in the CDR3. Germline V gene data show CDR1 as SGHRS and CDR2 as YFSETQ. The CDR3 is CASSFPGQGETQYF. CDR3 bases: TGCGCCAGCAGCTTCCCGGGACAGGGGGAGACCCAGTACTTC.

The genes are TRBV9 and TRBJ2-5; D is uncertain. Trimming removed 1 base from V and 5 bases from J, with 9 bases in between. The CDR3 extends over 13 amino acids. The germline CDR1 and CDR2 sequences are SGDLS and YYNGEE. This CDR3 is CASSVTYVETQYF. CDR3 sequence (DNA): TGTGCCAGCAGCGTAACCTATGTGGAGACCCAGTACTTC.

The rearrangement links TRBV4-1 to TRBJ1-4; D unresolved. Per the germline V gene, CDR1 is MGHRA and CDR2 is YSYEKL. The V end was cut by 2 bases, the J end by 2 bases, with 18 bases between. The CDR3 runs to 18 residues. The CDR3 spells CASSQSPGGRATNEKLFF. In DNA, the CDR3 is TGCGCCAGCAGCCAAAGCCCTGGAGGAAGAGCGACTAATGAAAAACTGTTTTTT.

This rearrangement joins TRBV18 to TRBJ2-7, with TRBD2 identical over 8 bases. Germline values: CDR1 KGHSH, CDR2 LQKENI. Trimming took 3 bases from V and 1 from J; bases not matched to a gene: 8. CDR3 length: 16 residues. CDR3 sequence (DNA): TGTGCCAGCTCACCTCTTCCGGGGACTAGTTCCTACGAGCAGTACTTC. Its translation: CASSPLPGTSSYEQYF. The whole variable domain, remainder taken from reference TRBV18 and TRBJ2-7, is NAGVMQNPRHLVRRRGQEARLRCSPMKGHSHVYWYRQLPEEGLKFMVYLQKENIIDESGMPKERFSAEFPKEGPSILRIQQVVRGDSAAYFCASSPLPGTSSYEQYFGPGTRLTVT.

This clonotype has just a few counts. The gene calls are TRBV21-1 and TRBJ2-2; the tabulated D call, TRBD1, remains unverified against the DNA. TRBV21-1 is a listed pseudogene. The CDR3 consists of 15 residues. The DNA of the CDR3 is TGTGCCAGCAGCAAACCTGGGTGGGGGGTCGGGGAGCTGTTTTTT. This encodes CASSKPGWGVGELFF.

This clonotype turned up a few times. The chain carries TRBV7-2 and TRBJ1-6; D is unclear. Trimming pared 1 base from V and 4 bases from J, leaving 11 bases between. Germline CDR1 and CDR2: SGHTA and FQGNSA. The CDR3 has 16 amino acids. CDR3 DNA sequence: TGTGCCAGCAGCTTAGGTCAGGTGTTATATAATTCACCCCTCCACTTT. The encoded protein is CASSLGQVLYNSPLHF.

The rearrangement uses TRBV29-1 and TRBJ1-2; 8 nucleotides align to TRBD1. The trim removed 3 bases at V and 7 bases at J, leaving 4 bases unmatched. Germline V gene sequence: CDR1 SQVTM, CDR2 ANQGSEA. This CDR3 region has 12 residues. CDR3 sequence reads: CSVDRGLGGYTF. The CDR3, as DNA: TGCAGCGTTGACAGGGGGCTCGGTGGCTACACCTTC.

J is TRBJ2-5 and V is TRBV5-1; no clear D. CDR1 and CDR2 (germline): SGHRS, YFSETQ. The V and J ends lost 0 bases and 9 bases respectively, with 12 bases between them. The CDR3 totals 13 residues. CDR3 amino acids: CASSLGGEGPQYF. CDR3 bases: TGCGCCAGCAGCTTGGGTGGCGAAGGGCCCCAGTACTTC.

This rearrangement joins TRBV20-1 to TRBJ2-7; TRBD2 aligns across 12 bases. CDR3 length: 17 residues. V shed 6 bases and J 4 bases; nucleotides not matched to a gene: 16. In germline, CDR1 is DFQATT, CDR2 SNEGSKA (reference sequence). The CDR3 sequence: CSAPSRETSGSWYEQYF. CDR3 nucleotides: TGCAGTGCCCCCTCCAGGGAGACTAGCGGGAGCTGGTACGAGCAGTACTTC.

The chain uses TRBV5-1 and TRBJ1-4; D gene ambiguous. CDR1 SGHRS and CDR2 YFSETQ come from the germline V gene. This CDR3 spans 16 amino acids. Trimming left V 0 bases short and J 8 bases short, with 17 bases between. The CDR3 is CASSLDSVTLREKLFF. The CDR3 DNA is TGCGCCAGCAGCTTGGACAGTGTGACTCTTAGGGAAAAACTGTTTTTT.

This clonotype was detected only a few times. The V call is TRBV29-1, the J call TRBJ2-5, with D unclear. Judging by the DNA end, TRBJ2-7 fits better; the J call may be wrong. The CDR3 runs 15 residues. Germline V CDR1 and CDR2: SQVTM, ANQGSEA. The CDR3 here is CSVVAIGRFWYEQYF. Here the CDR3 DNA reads TGCAGCGTTGTTGCTATCGGACGGTTTTGGTACGAGCAGTACTTC.

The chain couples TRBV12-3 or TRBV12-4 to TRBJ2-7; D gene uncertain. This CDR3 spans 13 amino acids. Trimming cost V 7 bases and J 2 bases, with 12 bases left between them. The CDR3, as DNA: TGTGCCAGCACGGCGACTCCCCCCTACGAGCAGTACTTC. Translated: CASTATPPYEQYF.

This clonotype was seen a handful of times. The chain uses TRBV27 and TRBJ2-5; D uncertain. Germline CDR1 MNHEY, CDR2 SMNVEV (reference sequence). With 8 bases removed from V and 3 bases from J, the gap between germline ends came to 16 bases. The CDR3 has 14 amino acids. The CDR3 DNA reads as TGTGCCAGCGGCTTAGCTAGTTGGGAAGAGACCCAGTACTTC. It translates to CASGLASWEETQYF.

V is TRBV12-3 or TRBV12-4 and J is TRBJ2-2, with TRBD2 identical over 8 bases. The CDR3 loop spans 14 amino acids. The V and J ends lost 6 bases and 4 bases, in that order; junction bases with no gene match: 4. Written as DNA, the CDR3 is TGTGCCAGCAGAAGCGGGAGCTCCACCGGGGAGCTGTTTTTT. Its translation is CASRSGSSTGELFF.

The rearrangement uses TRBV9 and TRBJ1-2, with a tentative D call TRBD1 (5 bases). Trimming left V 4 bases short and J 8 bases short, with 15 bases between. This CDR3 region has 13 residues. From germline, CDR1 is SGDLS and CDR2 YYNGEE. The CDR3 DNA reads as TGTGCCAGCAGCCCGAACCAACGGGGCGGCTACACCTTC. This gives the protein CASSPNQRGGYTF.

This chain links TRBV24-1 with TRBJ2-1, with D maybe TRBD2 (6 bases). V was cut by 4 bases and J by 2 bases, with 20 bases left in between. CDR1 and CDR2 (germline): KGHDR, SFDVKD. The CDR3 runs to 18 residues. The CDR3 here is CATSDIHSSVGAYNEQFF. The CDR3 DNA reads TGTGCCACCAGTGACATCCACTCTAGCGTCGGGGCCTACAATGAGCAGTTCTTC.

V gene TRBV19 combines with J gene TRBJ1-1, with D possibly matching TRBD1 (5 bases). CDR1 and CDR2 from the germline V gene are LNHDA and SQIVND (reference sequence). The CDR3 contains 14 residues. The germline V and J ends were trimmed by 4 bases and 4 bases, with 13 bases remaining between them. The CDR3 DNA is TGTGCCAGTAGTAGGGGCGTACGTGGCACTGAAGCTTTCTTT. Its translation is CASSRGVRGTEAFF.

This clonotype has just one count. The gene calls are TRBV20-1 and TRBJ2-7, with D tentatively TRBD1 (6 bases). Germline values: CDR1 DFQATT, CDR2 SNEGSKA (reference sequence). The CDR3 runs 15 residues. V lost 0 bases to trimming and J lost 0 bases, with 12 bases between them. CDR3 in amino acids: CSARDLQGSSYEQYF. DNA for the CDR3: TGCAGTGCTAGAGATCTCCAGGGGTCCTCCTACGAGCAGTACTTC.

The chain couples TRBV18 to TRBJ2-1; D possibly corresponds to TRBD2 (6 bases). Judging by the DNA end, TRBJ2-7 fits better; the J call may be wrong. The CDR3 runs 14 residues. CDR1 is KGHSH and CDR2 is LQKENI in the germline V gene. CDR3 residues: CASSPKDKGGEQYF. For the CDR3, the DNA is TGTGCCAGCTCACCAAAGGACAAGGGAGGCGAGCAGTACTTC.

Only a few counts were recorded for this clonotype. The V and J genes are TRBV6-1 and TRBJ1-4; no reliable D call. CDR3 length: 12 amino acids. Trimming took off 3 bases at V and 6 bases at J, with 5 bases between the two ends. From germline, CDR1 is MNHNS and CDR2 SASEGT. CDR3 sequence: CASSDWDEKLFF. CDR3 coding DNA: TGTGCCAGCAGTGATTGGGATGAAAAACTGTTTTTT.

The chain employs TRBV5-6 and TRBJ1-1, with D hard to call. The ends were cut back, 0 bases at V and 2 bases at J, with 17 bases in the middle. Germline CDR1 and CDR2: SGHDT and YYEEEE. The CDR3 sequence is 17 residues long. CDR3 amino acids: CASSLDPGKELNTEAFF. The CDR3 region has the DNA TGTGCCAGCAGCTTGGATCCAGGAAAGGAACTAAACACTGAAGCTTTCTTT.

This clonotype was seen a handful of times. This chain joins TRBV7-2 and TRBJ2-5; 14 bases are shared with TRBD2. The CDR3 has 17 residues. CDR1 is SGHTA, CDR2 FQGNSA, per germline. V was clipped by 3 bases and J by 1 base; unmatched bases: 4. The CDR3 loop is CASSLGLAGASQETQYF. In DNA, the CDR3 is TGTGCCAGCAGCTTGGGACTAGCGGGGGCGTCCCAAGAGACCCAGTACTTC.

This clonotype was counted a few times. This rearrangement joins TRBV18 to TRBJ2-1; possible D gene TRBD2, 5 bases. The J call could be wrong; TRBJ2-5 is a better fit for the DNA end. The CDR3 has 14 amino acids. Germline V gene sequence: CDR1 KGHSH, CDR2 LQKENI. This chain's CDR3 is CASSPTGNGETQYF. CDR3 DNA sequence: TGTGCCAGCTCACCGACCGGGAACGGGGAGACCCAGTACTTC.

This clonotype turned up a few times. In DNA form, the CDR3 reads TGTGCCAGCAGCGTAGCTCCGATAATGCCAGGCTATGGCTACACCTTC. Translating it yields CASSVAPIMPGYGYTF. This chain links TRBV9 with TRBJ1-2; no clear D. Germline V gene data show CDR1 as SGDLS and CDR2 as YYNGEE. Trimming took 0 bases from V and 4 from J, leaving 16 bases between them. This CDR3 spans 16 amino acids.